The clone carrying this TCR beta chain was counted only a few times. Its antigen is still unknown. Universal primer sites and UMIs were introduced during 5'RACE template-switching synthesis of TCR cDNA. TCRdb analysed the 5' RACE reads with MiXCR anew, one entry per CDR3 protein. The sample lists around 600,000 distinct CDR3 sequences, 9% to 15% seen once, with 15% in the top ten. With 4 bases removed from V and 7 bases from J, the gap between germline ends came to 16 bases. Germline assignment: CDR1 LGHDT and CDR2 YNNKEL (reference sequence). The CDR3 spans 14 residues. This sample is drawn from a study of T cells after yellow fever vaccination. Findings and limits, study-wide: One caveat is that FACS-sorted repertoires could contain abundant clonotypes contaminating from the bulk population. Post-booster repertoires again held most primary-vaccination clones (about 96% CD4, approximately 90% CD8). A faster peak, day 5 versus 15, was reached by the weaker secondary response.

The clonotype was recovered from a man younger than 45 who received the YFV17D yellow fever vaccine. V usage is TRBV3-1 and J usage is TRBJ1-2; D is possibly TRBD1 (6 bases). Sequencing used PBMCs, obtained on the day of the yellow fever booster vaccination. The CDR3, as DNA: TGTGCCAGCAGCCCAGGGGTTGGGGGCCGTGGCTACACCTTC. It is translated as CASSPGVGGRGYTF. Full variable domain (remainder filled in from reference TRBV3-1 and TRBJ1-2): DTAVSQTPKYLVTQMGNDKSIKCEQNLGHDTMYWYKQDSKKFLKIMFSYNNKELIINETVPNRFSPKSPDKAHLNLHINSLELGDSAVYFCASSPGVGGRGYTFGSGTRLTVV.